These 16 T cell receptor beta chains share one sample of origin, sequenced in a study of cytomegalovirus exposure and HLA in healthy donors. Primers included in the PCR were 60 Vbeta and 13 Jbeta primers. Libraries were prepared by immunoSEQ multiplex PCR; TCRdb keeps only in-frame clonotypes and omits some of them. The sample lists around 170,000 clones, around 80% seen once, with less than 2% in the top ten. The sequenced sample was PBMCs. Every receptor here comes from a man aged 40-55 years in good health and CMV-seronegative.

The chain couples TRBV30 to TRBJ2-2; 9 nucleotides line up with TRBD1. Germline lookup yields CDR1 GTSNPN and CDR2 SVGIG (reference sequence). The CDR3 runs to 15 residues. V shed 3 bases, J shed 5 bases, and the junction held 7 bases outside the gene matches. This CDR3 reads CAWRGQGLRTGELFF. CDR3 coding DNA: TGTGCCTGGAGAGGACAGGGGCTTCGAACCGGGGAGCTGTTTTTT.

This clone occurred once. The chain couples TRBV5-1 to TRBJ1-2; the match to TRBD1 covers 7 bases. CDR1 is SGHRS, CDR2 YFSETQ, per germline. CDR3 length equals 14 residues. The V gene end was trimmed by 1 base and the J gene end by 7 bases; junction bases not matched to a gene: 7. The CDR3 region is CASSLRLGGAGYTF. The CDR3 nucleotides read TGCGCCAGCAGCTTGCGGTTAGGGGGCGCTGGCTACACCTTC.

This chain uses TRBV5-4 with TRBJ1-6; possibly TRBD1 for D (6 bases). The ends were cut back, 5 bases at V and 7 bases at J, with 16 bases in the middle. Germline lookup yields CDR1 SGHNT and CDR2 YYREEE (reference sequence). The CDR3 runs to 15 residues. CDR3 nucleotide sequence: TGTGCCAGCAGAAATGACAGGCCCCAAAATTCACCCCTCCACTTT. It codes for CASRNDRPQNSPLHF. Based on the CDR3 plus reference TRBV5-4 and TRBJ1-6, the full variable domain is ETGVTQSPTHLIKTRGQQVTLRCSSQSGHNTVSWYQQALGQGPQFIFQYYREEENGRGNFPPRFSGLQFPNYSSELNVNALELDDSALYLCASRNDRPQNSPLHFGNGTRLTVT.

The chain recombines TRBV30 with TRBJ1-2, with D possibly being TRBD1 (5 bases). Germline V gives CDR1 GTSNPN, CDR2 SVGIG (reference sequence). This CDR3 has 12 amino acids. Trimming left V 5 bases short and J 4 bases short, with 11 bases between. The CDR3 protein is CAWGAGFYGYTF. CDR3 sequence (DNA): TGTGCCTGGGGGGCGGGGTTCTATGGCTACACCTTC.

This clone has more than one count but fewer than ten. CDR3 bases: TGTGCCAGCAGGGTGGGACTAGCGGGATTATACGAGCAGTACTTC. This sequence encodes CASRVGLAGLYEQYF. The rearrangement joins TRBV6-5 to TRBJ2-7; 13 bases map to TRBD2. V trimming: 6 bases; J trimming: 4 bases; junction bases outside the gene matches: 6. The germline gives CDR1 MNHEY, CDR2 SVGAGI. The CDR3 has 15 amino acids.

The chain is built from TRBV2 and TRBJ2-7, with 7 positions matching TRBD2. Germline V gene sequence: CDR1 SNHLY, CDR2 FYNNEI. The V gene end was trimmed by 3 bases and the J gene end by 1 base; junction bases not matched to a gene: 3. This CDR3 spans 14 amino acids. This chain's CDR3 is CASSEREMSYEQYF. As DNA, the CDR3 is TGTGCCAGCAGTGAGCGGGAGATGTCCTACGAGCAGTACTTC.

CDR3 coding DNA: TGTGCCAGCAGTCTGACTGCCTACAATGAGCAGTTCTTC. Protein product: CASSLTAYNEQFF. The rearrangement joins TRBV6-5 to TRBJ2-1; the D is unclear. The V gene lost 5 bases and the J gene lost 2 bases, with 7 bases spanning the gap. The CDR3 is made up of 13 amino acids. Per germline, CDR1 MNHEY and CDR2 SVGAGI.

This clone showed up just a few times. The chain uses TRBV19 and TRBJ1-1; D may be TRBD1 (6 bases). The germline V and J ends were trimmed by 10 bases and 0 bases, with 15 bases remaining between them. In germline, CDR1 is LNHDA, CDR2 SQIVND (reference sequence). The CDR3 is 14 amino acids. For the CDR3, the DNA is TGTGCCACCACGGACAGTCCCATGAACACTGAAGCTTTCTTT. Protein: CATTDSPMNTEAFF.

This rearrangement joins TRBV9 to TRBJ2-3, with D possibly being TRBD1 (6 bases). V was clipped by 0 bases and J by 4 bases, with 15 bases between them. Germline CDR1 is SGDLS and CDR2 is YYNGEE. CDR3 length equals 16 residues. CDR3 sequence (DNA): TGTGCCAGCAGCGTAGAATTGGGACACAATGCAGATACGCAGTATTTT. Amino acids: CASSVELGHNADTQYF.

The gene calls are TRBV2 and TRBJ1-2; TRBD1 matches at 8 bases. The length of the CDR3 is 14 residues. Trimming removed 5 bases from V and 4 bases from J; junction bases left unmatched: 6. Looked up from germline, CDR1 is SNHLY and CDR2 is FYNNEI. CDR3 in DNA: TGTGCCAGCAGTTTCCAGGGGGCCGGCTATGGCTACACCTTC. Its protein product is CASSFQGAGYGYTF.

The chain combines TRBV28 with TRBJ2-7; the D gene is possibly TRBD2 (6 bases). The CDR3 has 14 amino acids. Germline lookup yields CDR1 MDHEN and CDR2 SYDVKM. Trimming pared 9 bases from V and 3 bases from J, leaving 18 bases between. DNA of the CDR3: TGTGCCAGTCTTAGCCAGGAGGGTCGCTACGAGCAGTACTTC. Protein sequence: CASLSQEGRYEQYF.

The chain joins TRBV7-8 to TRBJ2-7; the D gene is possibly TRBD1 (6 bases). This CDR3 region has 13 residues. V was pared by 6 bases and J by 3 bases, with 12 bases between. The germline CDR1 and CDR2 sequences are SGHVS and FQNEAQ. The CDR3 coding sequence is TGTGCCAGCAGTTTCGAACAGGGCTACGAGCAGTACTTC. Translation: CASSFEQGYEQYF.

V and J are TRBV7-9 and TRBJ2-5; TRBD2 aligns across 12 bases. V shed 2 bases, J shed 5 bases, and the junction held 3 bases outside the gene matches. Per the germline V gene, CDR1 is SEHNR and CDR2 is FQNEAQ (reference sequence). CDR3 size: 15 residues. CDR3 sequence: CASSLTSGRFETQYF. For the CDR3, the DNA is TGTGCCAGCAGCTTAACTAGCGGGAGGTTTGAGACCCAGTACTTC.

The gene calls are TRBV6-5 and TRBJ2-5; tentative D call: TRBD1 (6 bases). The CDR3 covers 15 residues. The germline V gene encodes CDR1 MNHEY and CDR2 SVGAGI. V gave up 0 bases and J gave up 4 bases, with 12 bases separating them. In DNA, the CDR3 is TGTGCCAGCAGTTACTCGCCCCTAGGGGGAGAGACCCAGTACTTC. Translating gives CASSYSPLGGETQYF.

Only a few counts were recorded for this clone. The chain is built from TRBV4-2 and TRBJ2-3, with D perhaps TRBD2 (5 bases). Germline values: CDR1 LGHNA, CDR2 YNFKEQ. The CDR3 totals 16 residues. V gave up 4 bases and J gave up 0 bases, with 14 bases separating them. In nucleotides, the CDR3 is TGTGCCAGCAGCCCCGTTAGTGGCGGGAGCACAGATACGCAGTATTTT. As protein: CASSPVSGGSTDTQYF.

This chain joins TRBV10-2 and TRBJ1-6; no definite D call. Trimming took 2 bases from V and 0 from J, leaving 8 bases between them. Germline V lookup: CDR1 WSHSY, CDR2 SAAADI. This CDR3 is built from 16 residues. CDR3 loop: CASSEPGSSYNSPLHF. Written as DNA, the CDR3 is TGCGCCAGCAGTGAGCCCGGGAGCTCCTATAATTCACCCCTCCACTTT.